This TCR beta chain was recorded in a study of tumor-infiltrating lymphocytes in oesophageal squamous cell carcinoma. Via MiXCR, TCRdb re-called the PCR reads, giving one row per CDR3 protein. The sample has under 20,000 distinct CDR3 sequences; approximately 40% are singletons. A word on this clonotype: The CDR3 does not end in the conserved phenylalanine or tryptophan, so this is likely a read error. The DNA is left out, because the CDR3 cannot be placed on it with certainty; the CDR3 is given as TCRdb lists it.

The CDR3 spans 15 residues, counting both ends. The sequenced material came from blood. V is TRBV7-1 and J is TRBJ2-6; the table's D call, TRBD2, was not checked against the DNA. TRBV7-1 is an open reading frame, and its role is uncertain. The origin of this receptor is a male donor with esophageal squamous cell carcinoma. The CDR3 is CASSRDGNQPQHFGD.